This T cell receptor (beta chain) came from a study of T cells in Graves' hyperthyroidism and ophthalmopathy. Not enrolled were patients with uncontrolled infection, other autoimmune disease, pregnancy or lactation. This clonotype was counted at least ten times. At one of its ends the junction is not consistent with the germline gene, which may arise from a read error. TCR beta CDR3 regions were amplified from RNA. A first-round RT-PCR of the TCR CDR3 used the HTBI primer set. TCRdb processed the multiplex PCR reads anew with MiXCR; each CDR3 protein has one entry. Of more than 450,000 distinct CDR3 sequences listed, 15% to 20% are singletons. CDR3 length equals 14 residues. The germline gives CDR1 SGHRS, CDR2 YFSETQ.

The sequencing input was blood. The rearrangement joins TRBV5-1 to TRBJ2-3, with 8 positions matching TRBD2. This clonotype was sampled from a man in his forties or fifties with Graves' ophthalmopathy. The CDR3 reads CASSVAGTTDTQYF. DNA of the CDR3: TGTGCCAGCAGCGTAGCGGGAACCACAGATACGCAGTATTTT.